The clone carrying this T cell receptor (beta chain) was seen ten or more times. Its target is not known. The beta constant-region primer was an equimolar mix of two oligonucleotides covering TRBC1 and TRBC2. Ligated cDNA was amplified by four rounds of PCR with nested alpha and beta constant-region primers and SP2. The cDNA 3' end received a ligated single-stranded oligonucleotide carrying the SP2 primer and a 12-nucleotide UMI. Using its own MiXCR run on the UMI-ligation and nested PCR reads, TCRdb lists one record per CDR3 protein. The top ten clones hold more than 0.11% of a sample with some 82,000 distinct CDR3 sequences, over 9% of them seen once. Germline assignment: CDR1 SGHTA and CDR2 FQGNSA. The V gene end was trimmed by 0 bases and the J gene end by 14 bases; junction bases not matched to a gene: 4. The CDR3 totals 12 residues. This entry comes from a study of naive and memory T cell subsets. Study results and limitations: A few larger clonotypes appeared in naive repertoires, especially CD8, possibly memory cells re-expressing CD45RA. Clonotypes are single alpha or beta chains, not paired receptors.

The clonotype originates from a human donor in good health. Sequenced material: naive CD4+ T cells from blood. The chain couples TRBV7-2 to TRBJ2-3; TRBD2 aligns across 8 bases. The CDR3 loop is CASSLAGTSLYF. The CDR3 region has the DNA TGTGCCAGCAGCTTAGCCGGGACTAGTCTGTATTTT.